What follows are 17 T cell receptor beta chains derived from one specimen sequenced in a study of blood T cells in healthy people across ages. The use of a sample-barcoded 5' primer and a J-beta primer mix characterized a second PCR of roughly 6 to 11 cycles. TCRdb reanalysed the 5' RACE reads using MiXCR and keeps one entry per CDR3 protein. The sample has some 1,500,000 distinct CDR3 sequences, approximately 43% seen once. The sample was blood. The receptors here all came from a woman between 18 and 29 years old in good health.

This clonotype was observed at least ten times. The chain links TRBV6-2 or TRBV6-3 to TRBJ1-1; the D gene is possibly TRBD1 (6 bases). This CDR3 comprises 14 residues. Trimming stripped 2 bases from V and 5 bases from J, with 12 bases between. Germline values: CDR1 MNHEY, CDR2 SVGEGT. This chain's CDR3 is CASSYDRRGTEAFF. DNA for the CDR3: TGTGCCAGCAGTTACGACAGGAGAGGAACTGAAGCTTTCTTT.

V and J are TRBV24-1 and TRBJ2-5, with a possible D match to TRBD1 (5 bases). The CDR3 is 14 amino acids. Trimming removed 7 bases at V and 0 bases at J, with 11 bases between. Germline assignment: CDR1 KGHDR and CDR2 SFDVKD. CDR3 bases: TGTGCCACCAGGTCTACAGGATACCAAGAGACCCAGTACTTC. It encodes CATRSTGYQETQYF.

The chain recombines TRBV20-1 with TRBJ2-4; D remains ambiguous. The DNA end is a closer match to TRBJ2-7, so the J assignment may be wrong. CDR3 length: 11 residues. CDR1 DFQATT and CDR2 SNEGSKA come from the germline V gene (reference sequence). Here the CDR3 reads CSASGIYEQYF. The CDR3 region has the DNA TGCAGTGCTAGTGGGATCTACGAGCAGTACTTC.

This clonotype was detected a few times. The chain recombines TRBV5-1 with TRBJ2-4, with a tentative D call TRBD2 (5 bases). The V gene's germline CDR1 is SGHRS and CDR2 YFSETQ. V was cut by 4 bases and J by 10 bases, with 18 bases left in between. The CDR3 is 14 residues long. CDR3 loop: CASSDTRGEGIQYF. The DNA of the CDR3 is TGCGCCAGCAGCGACACTCGGGGAGAGGGAATTCAGTACTTC.

The chain couples TRBV6-1 to TRBJ2-1, with a tentative D call TRBD2 (5 bases). The J call could be wrong; TRBJ2-7 is a better fit for the DNA end. The CDR3 spans 14 residues. Germline values: CDR1 MNHNS, CDR2 SASEGT. CDR3 sequence: CATTPGISYDEQYF. CDR3 DNA sequence: TGTGCCACTACCCCGGGGATATCCTACGATGAGCAGTACTTC.

The rearrangement joins TRBV2 to TRBJ2-3; D is uncertain. The CDR3 contains 16 residues. Trimming stripped 6 bases from V and 0 bases from J, with 16 bases between. From germline, CDR1 is SNHLY and CDR2 FYNNEI. CDR3 sequence reads: CASRPLAPPSTDTQYF. CDR3 DNA: TGTGCCAGCAGGCCCCTGGCTCCTCCTAGCACAGATACGCAGTATTTT.

This clonotype was observed a single time. The V call is TRBV27, the J call TRBJ1-2; TRBD1 matches 7 bases. Germline V gene data show CDR1 as MNHEY and CDR2 as SMNVEV (reference sequence). Losses at the gene ends were 5 bases for V and 0 bases for J; bases not matched to a gene: 12. The CDR3 extends over 17 amino acids. The CDR3 DNA follows: TGTGCCAGCAGTCCGCGGACAGGAGCATCACCTAACTATGGCTACACCTTC. This sequence encodes CASSPRTGASPNYGYTF.

This clonotype has more than one count but fewer than ten. The chain is built from TRBV29-1 and TRBJ2-1; 9 positions match TRBD1. This CDR3 spans 16 amino acids. J lost 0 bases, V lost 7 bases, and 10 bases had no gene match. Germline V gives CDR1 SQVTM, CDR2 ANQGSEA. CDR3 sequence: CSADRGLSGSYNEQFF. CDR3 bases: TGCAGCGCCGACAGGGGGTTAAGCGGCTCCTACAATGAGCAGTTCTTC.

The gene calls are TRBV10-3 and TRBJ1-2; 8 nucleotides match TRBD1. V lost 5 bases, J lost 6 bases, and 5 bases stayed unmatched. CDR1 ENHRY and CDR2 SYGVKD come from the germline V gene. The CDR3 is made up of 13 amino acids. The CDR3 protein is CAISPTGEDGYTF. CDR3 DNA sequence: TGTGCCATCAGTCCGACAGGGGAGGATGGCTACACCTTC.

A note on this clonotype: The junction shows a germline mismatch at one end, possibly a read error. This rearrangement joins TRBV27 to TRBJ1-5, with 9 bases aligning to TRBD1. Germline V gene sequence: CDR1 MNHEY, CDR2 SMNVEV (reference sequence). The length of the CDR3 is 15 residues. The CDR3 DNA reads as TGTGCCGGCAGCATGGACAGGGGACGCAATCAGCCCCAGCATTTT. It translates to CAGSMDRGRNQPQHF.

This clonotype was observed a single time. This chain links TRBV4-1 with TRBJ1-2; D is unresolved. The CDR3 runs to 14 residues. The V end lost 4 bases, the J end lost 3 bases, and 12 bases lay between the germline ends. Germline-derived CDR1 and CDR2 are MGHRA and YSYEKL. The CDR3 spells CASSRSLADYGYTF. As DNA, the CDR3 is TGCGCCAGCAGCCGATCCCTCGCGGACTATGGCTACACCTTC.

This clonotype was counted only a few times. This sequence joins TRBV4-3 and TRBJ2-3; tentatively, D is TRBD2 (5 bases). V was shortened by 4 bases and J by 6 bases, with 17 bases between the two germline ends. Looked up from germline, CDR1 is LGHNA and CDR2 is YSLEER. The CDR3 spans 15 residues. This CDR3 reads CASSPHPGLVDTQYF. In DNA, the CDR3 is TGCGCCAGCAGCCCCCACCCCGGACTCGTTGATACGCAGTATTTT.

This rearrangement joins TRBV6-4 to TRBJ1-3; D unclear. The CDR3 is 17 residues long. Trimming shortened V by 0 bases and J by 0 bases, and 12 bases separated the two germline ends. Per the germline V gene, CDR1 is MRHNA and CDR2 is SNTAGT. The CDR3 sequence: CASSDSHRPSSGNTIYF. The CDR3 coding sequence is TGTGCCAGCAGTGACTCTCACAGACCGAGCTCTGGAAACACCATATATTTT.

This clonotype has just a few counts. The J gene is TRBJ2-3, the V gene TRBV20-1; TRBD1 matches 11 bases. This CDR3 has 14 amino acids. Trimming at V came to 6 bases and at J to 6 bases, leaving 8 bases not matched to a gene. CDR1 and CDR2 from the germline V gene are DFQATT and SNEGSKA (reference sequence). The CDR3 sequence: CSAHAGTGGDTQYF. CDR3 bases: TGCAGTGCCCACGCCGGGACAGGGGGGGATACGCAGTATTTT.

Turning to this clonotype: This clone may be a read error of a much larger clone one base away. This chain links TRBV7-9 with TRBJ2-1, with D uncertain. The V gene's germline CDR1 is SEHNR and CDR2 FQNEAQ (reference sequence). The ends were cut back, 2 bases at V and 3 bases at J, with 5 bases in the middle. The CDR3 sequence is 13 residues long. The CDR3 is CASSLHDYNEQFF. CDR3 nucleotide sequence: TGTGCCAGCAGCTTACACGACTACAATGAGCAGTTCTTC.

The chain carries TRBV20-1 and TRBJ2-7; D ambiguous. Germline CDR1 DFQATT, CDR2 SNEGSKA (reference sequence). This CDR3 has 12 amino acids. With 3 bases removed from V and 1 base from J, the gap between germline ends came to 7 bases. CDR3 nucleotide sequence: TGCAGTGCTAGTGTAGGGTCCTACGAGCAGTACTTC. Its protein is CSASVGSYEQYF.

The chain combines TRBV12-3 or TRBV12-4 with TRBJ1-5; possibly TRBD1 for D (5 bases). V was cut by 10 bases and J by 7 bases, with 17 bases left in between. The CDR3 runs to 13 residues. CDR3 sequence: CATRDGAGQPQHF. CDR3 DNA: TGTGCCACCAGGGACGGCGCCGGACAGCCCCAGCATTTT.